One and the same sample provided the 10 T cell receptor beta chains below, sequenced in a study of regulatory T cells in long-lasting Graves disease. Through Arm-PCR of CDR3 regions and iRepertoire HTBI primers, TCR beta libraries were built. From the multiplex PCR reads, TCRdb called clonotypes with MiXCR, one entry per CDR3 protein. The top ten hold roughly 25% of the sample, which has 450,000 to 650,000 distinct CDR3 sequences, roughly 15% seen once. Noted time point: newly diagnosed GD, antithyroid drugs for less than 3 months. PBMCs were the source of the RNA used for TCR sequencing. These same data were also listed under a study on T cells in Graves' hyperthyroidism and ophthalmopathy.

The sample in question was peripheral blood mononuclear cells (PBMCs), obtained at new diagnosis, from a patient treated with antithyroid drugs. The receptor source for this set is a woman aged 35 to 60 with Graves disease.

This clonotype has a handful of counts. This chain joins TRBV20-1 and TRBJ2-3; D possibly matches TRBD1 or TRBD2 (6 bases each). The germline V gene encodes CDR1 DFQATT and CDR2 SNEGSKA (reference sequence). Trimming removed 5 bases from V and 2 bases from J, with 17 bases in between. This CDR3 spans 15 amino acids. The CDR3 is CSASRGPIDTDTQYF. For the CDR3, the DNA is TGCAGTGCTTCCCGGGGGCCTATCGACACAGATACGCAGTATTTT.

This clonotype has at least ten counts. The chain carries TRBV6-5 and TRBJ1-5; perhaps TRBD1 as D (6 bases). V lost 4 bases to trimming and J lost 6 bases, with 10 bases between them. Germline CDR1 reads MNHEY; CDR2 reads SVGAGI. This CDR3 has 13 residues. Here the CDR3 reads CASSLDSVQPQHF. The DNA of the CDR3 is TGTGCCAGCAGTTTGGACAGTGTTCAGCCCCAGCATTTT.

Regarding this clonotype: Being one base from a much bigger clone, this may be a read error. This rearrangement joins TRBV3-1 to TRBJ2-1; 9 bases fit TRBD1. The J segment lost 3 bases and the V segment lost 5 bases, leaving 5 bases of the junction unmatched. Germline-derived CDR1 and CDR2 are LGHDT and YNNKEL (reference sequence). The CDR3 covers 15 residues. The CDR3 region is CASSTTGGSYNEQFF. CDR3 DNA: TGTGCCAGCAGCACCACAGGGGGCAGCTACAATGAGCAGTTCTTC.

This clonotype was recorded many times. The V gene is TRBV3-1, the J gene TRBJ2-3; 8 bases agree with TRBD2. Germline V lookup: CDR1 LGHDT, CDR2 YNNKEL (reference sequence). Trimming at V came to 4 bases and at J to 2 bases, leaving 8 bases not matched to a gene. CDR3 length: 16 amino acids. CDR3 nucleotide sequence: TGTGCCAGCAGCCGGGCTGGACTAGCCTCCACAGATACGCAGTATTTT. Translation gives CASSRAGLASTDTQYF.

This clonotype was seen many times. The genes are TRBV11-2 and TRBJ1-1, with a possible D match to TRBD1 (6 bases). The germline V and J ends were trimmed by 6 bases and 11 bases, with 16 bases remaining between them. CDR1 and CDR2 (germline): SGHAT, FQNNGV. CDR3 length: 12 residues. This chain's CDR3 is CASSQQGREAFF. CDR3 bases: TGTGCCAGCAGTCAACAGGGCAGAGAGGCTTTCTTT.

This clonotype occurred a few times. The rearrangement uses TRBV24-1 and TRBJ1-2, with 7 bases fitting TRBD1. The CDR3 runs 14 residues. Germline assignment: CDR1 KGHDR and CDR2 SFDVKD. V trimming: 3 bases; J trimming: 4 bases; junction bases outside the gene matches: 4. This CDR3 is CATSDRTGGYGYTF. CDR3 DNA: TGTGCCACCAGTGATCGGACAGGAGGCTATGGCTACACCTTC.

CDR3 sequence reads: CASSSGSRGETEAFF. The CDR3, as DNA: TGCGCCAGCAGCTCGGGTTCAAGGGGAGAAACTGAAGCTTTCTTT. J is TRBJ1-1 and V is TRBV5-1; perhaps TRBD1 as D (5 bases). V lost 3 bases to trimming and J lost 5 bases, with 17 bases between them. The CDR3 sequence is 15 residues long. The germline V gene encodes CDR1 SGHRS and CDR2 YFSETQ.

This clonotype was picked up many times. This chain joins TRBV2 and TRBJ1-2; 11 bases agree with TRBD1. J gave up 8 bases and V 6 bases, and 5 bases lay outside the gene matches. Germline CDR1 is SNHLY and CDR2 is FYNNEI. The CDR3 spans 13 residues. The CDR3 coding sequence is TGTGCCAGCAGAGGACAGGGGGCGGGAGGCTACACCTTC. Protein product: CASRGQGAGGYTF. Looking up the rest from reference TRBV2 and TRBJ1-2 gives the full variable domain: EPEVTQTPSHQVTQMGQEVILRCVPISNHLYFYWYRQILGQKVEFLVSFYNNEISEKSEIFDDQFSVERPDGSNFTLKIRSTKLEDSAMYFCASRGQGAGGYTFGSGTRLTVV.

At least ten counts were recorded for this clonotype. V is TRBV27 and J is TRBJ1-2; possible D gene TRBD1, 6 bases. CDR1 is MNHEY and CDR2 is SMNVEV in the germline V gene (reference sequence). With 4 bases removed from V and 7 bases from J, the gap between germline ends came to 22 bases. The CDR3 extends over 16 amino acids. The CDR3 bases are TGTGCCAGCAGTTCCCACTCGACAGGATCGGAAGCTGGCTACACCTTC. Encoded protein: CASSSHSTGSEAGYTF.

Only a few counts were recorded for this clonotype. The rearrangement uses TRBV13 and TRBJ2-1; 7 positions match TRBD2. This CDR3 has 15 amino acids. The ends lost 4 bases at V and 7 bases at J; junction bases unmatched: 10. From germline, CDR1 is PRHDT and CDR2 FYEKMQ (reference sequence). CDR3 region: CASSSKRGVRNEQFF. DNA for the CDR3: TGTGCCAGCAGCTCCAAGCGGGGTGTACGGAATGAGCAGTTCTTC.